One and the same sample provided the 11 T cell receptor beta chains below, sequenced in a study of shared clonotypes between healthy human individuals. Some clones are missing from TCRdb's copy, which holds only in-frame ones; the method was immunoSEQ multiplex PCR. This sample has more than 2,000,000 clones, with more than 90% found just once. Sample: naive CD4+ T cells sorted from blood. The subset: CD45RA+ positively selected. The source of these receptors is a man aged 18-30 years in good health.

This clone was detected once. The V call is TRBV4-1, the J call TRBJ1-6; 9 nucleotides align to TRBD1. Germline loops: CDR1 MGHRA, CDR2 YSYEKL. The CDR3 spans 19 residues. V dropped 0 bases and J dropped 0; count of bases not matched to a gene: 6. The CDR3 DNA is TGCGCCAGCAGCCAAGAACGGGACAGGGCCGGCTCCTATAATTCACCCCTCCACTTT. Protein product: CASSQERDRAGSYNSPLHF.

This chain connects TRBV28 to TRBJ2-7, with TRBD2 matching 9 bases. V was clipped by 1 base and J by 3 bases; unmatched bases: 13. There are 18 residues in the CDR3. Looked up from germline, CDR1 is MDHEN and CDR2 is SYDVKM. CDR3 sequence reads: CASSLYYIATSGFYEQYF. CDR3 sequence (DNA): TGTGCCAGCAGTTTATACTACATAGCTACTAGCGGGTTCTACGAGCAGTACTTC.

The rearrangement uses TRBV19 and TRBJ2-2; no firm D call. The germline V and J ends were trimmed by 5 bases and 5 bases, with 15 bases remaining between them. The CDR3 sequence is 15 residues long. CDR1 is LNHDA and CDR2 is SQIVND in the germline V gene (reference sequence). As DNA, the CDR3 is TGTGCCAGTAGTGTTCGGAGAGTTGGGACCGGGGAGCTGTTTTTT. Translating gives CASSVRRVGTGELFF.

The chain couples TRBV4-2 to TRBJ1-3; TRBD1 is a possible D gene (5 bases). The CDR3 runs 12 residues. The germline CDR1 and CDR2 sequences are LGHNA and YNFKEQ. Trimming cost V 3 bases and J 11 bases, with 11 bases left between them. The chain's CDR3 is CASSHNQGAIYF. In nucleotides, the CDR3 is TGTGCCAGCAGCCATAATCAGGGCGCCATATATTTT.

This clone was detected only once. This chain links TRBV10-3 with TRBJ1-2, with D unclear. CDR1 and CDR2 (germline): ENHRY, SYGVKD. Trimming removed 2 bases from V and 0 bases from J, with 13 bases in between. This CDR3 has 16 amino acids. The CDR3 spells CAISEGQLLPNYGYTF. DNA for the CDR3: TGTGCCATCAGTGAGGGCCAGCTCCTACCTAACTATGGCTACACCTTC.

The chain is built from TRBV5-1 and TRBJ2-7; 16 bases match TRBD2. CDR3 length: 16 amino acids. Germline CDR1 SGHRS, CDR2 YFSETQ. V lost 4 bases, J lost 3 bases, and 4 bases stayed unmatched. CDR3 amino acids: CASSRGLAGGIYEQYF. The DNA for the CDR3 is TGCGCCAGCAGCAGGGGACTAGCGGGAGGGATCTACGAGCAGTACTTC.

V and J are TRBV18 and TRBJ2-1, with 9 bases lining up with TRBD2. The germline CDR1 and CDR2 sequences are KGHSH and LQKENI. The J segment lost 5 bases and the V segment lost 0 bases, leaving 5 bases of the junction unmatched. CDR3 length: 16 residues. The CDR3 nucleotides read TGTGCCAGCTCACCACCCCTTCCTAGCGGGAACAATGAGCAGTTCTTC. Its translation: CASSPPLPSGNNEQFF.

The chain carries TRBV19 and TRBJ2-3; TRBD1 aligns across 8 bases. Germline V gene data show CDR1 as LNHDA and CDR2 as SQIVND (reference sequence). V shed 7 bases, J shed 6 bases, and the junction held 6 bases outside the gene matches. There are 13 residues in the CDR3. The CDR3 nucleotides read TGTGCCAGTACGTCCCGGGACAGGGATACGCAGTATTTT. It translates to CASTSRDRDTQYF.

This chain uses TRBV2 with TRBJ2-1; weak D call: TRBD2 (5 bases). Germline lookup yields CDR1 SNHLY and CDR2 FYNNEI. The CDR3 length is 14 residues. V gave up 6 bases and J gave up 4 bases, with 13 bases separating them. The chain's CDR3 is CASRPYGEYNEQFF. The CDR3 region has the DNA TGTGCCAGCAGGCCATACGGGGAATACAATGAGCAGTTCTTC.

V gene TRBV7-2 combines with J gene TRBJ2-5, with D possibly matching TRBD2 (5 bases). Deletions cut 1 base from V and 1 base from J, with 13 bases between. Germline lookup yields CDR1 SGHTA and CDR2 FQGNSA. The CDR3 consists of 16 residues. The CDR3 loop is CASSLVGKSGQETQYF. The DNA of the CDR3 is TGTGCCAGCAGCTTAGTCGGGAAATCGGGCCAAGAGACCCAGTACTTC.

This rearrangement joins TRBV6-1 to TRBJ2-6, with no clear D. The CDR3 length is 16 residues. The germline V and J ends were trimmed by 3 bases and 0 bases, with 9 bases remaining between them. Germline CDR1 and CDR2: MNHNS and SASEGT. For the CDR3, the DNA is TGTGCCAGCAGTGACTTCGGTCACTCTGGGGCCAACGTCCTGACTTTC. Encoded protein: CASSDFGHSGANVLTF.